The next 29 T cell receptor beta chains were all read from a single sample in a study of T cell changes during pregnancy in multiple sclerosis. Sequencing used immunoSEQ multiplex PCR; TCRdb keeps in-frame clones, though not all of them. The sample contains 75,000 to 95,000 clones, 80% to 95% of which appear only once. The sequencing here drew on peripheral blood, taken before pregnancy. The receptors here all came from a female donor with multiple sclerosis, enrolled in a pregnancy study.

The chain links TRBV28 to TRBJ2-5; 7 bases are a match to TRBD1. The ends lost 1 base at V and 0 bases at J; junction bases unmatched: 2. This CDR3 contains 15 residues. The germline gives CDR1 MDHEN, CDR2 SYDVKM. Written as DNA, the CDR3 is TGTGCCAGCAGTTTATTCGGACAGGACCAAGAGACCCAGTACTTC. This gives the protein CASSLFGQDQETQYF.

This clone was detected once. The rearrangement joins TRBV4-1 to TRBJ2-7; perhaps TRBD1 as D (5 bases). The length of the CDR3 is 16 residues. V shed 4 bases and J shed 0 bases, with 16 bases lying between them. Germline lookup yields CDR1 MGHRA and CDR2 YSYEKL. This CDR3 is CASSRQTGSRSYEQYF. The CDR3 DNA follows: TGCGCCAGCAGCCGACAGACTGGCAGCCGCTCCTACGAGCAGTACTTC.

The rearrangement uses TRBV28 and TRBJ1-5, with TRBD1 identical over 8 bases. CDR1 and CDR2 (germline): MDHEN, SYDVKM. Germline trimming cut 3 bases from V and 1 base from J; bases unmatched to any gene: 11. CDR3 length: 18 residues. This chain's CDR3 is CASSFGSQGAASNQPQHF. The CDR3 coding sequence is TGTGCCAGCAGTTTCGGGAGTCAGGGGGCGGCGAGCAATCAGCCCCAGCATTTT.

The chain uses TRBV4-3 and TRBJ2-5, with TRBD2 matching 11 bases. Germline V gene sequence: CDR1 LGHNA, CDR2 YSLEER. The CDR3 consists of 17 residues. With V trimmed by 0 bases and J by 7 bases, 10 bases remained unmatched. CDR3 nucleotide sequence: TGCGCCAGCAGCCAAGAGCTTAGCGGGGGGGCCGGCCCGACCCAGTACTTC. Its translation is CASSQELSGGAGPTQYF.

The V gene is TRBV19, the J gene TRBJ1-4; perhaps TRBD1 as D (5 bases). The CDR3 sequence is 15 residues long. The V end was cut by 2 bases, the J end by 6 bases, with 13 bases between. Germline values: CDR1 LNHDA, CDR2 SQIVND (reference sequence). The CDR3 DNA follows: TGTGCCAGTAGTATACAGGGTTCTCTCTATGAAAAACTGTTTTTT. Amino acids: CASSIQGSLYEKLFF.

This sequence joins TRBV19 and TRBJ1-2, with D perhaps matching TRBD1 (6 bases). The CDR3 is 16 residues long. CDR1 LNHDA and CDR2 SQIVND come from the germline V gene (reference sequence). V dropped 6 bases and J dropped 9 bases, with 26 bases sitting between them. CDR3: CASSSQADSFTGSYTF. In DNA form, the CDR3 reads TGTGCCAGTAGCAGCCAGGCGGACAGCTTCACCGGGAGCTACACCTTC.

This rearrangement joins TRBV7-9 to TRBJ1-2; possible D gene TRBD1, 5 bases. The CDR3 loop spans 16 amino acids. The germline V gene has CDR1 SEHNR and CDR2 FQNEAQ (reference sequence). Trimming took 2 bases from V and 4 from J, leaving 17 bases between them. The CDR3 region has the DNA TGTGCCAGCAGCTTAATGGGGGGTACAACCCTCTATGGCTACACCTTC. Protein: CASSLMGGTTLYGYTF.

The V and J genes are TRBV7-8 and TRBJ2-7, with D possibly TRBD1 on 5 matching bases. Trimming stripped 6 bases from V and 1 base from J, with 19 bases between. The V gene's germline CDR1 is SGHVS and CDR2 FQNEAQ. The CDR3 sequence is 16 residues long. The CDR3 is CASSPPGRVKSYEQYF. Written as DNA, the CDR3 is TGTGCCAGCAGTCCCCCGGGCAGGGTTAAATCCTACGAGCAGTACTTC.

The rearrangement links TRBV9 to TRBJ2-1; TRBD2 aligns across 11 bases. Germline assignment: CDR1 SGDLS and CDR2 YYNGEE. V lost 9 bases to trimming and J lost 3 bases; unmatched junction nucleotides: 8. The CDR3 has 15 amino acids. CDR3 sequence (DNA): TGTGCCAACACCGAGGGACTAGCGGTCTACAATGAGCAGTTCTTC. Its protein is CANTEGLAVYNEQFF.

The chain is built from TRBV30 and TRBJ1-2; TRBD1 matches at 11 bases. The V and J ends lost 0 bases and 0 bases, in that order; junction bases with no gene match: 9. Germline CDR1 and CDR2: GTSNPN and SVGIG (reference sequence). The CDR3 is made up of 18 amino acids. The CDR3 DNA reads TGTGCCTGGAGTGTAAGGGTCGGACAGGGGGCTTCTAACTATGGCTACACCTTC. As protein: CAWSVRVGQGASNYGYTF. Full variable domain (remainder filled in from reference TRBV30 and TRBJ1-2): SQTIHQWPATLVQPVGSPLSLECTVEGTSNPNLYWYRQAAGRGLQLLFYSVGIGQISSEVPQNLSASRPQDRQFILSSKKLLLSDSGFYLCAWSVRVGQGASNYGYTFGSGTRLTVV.

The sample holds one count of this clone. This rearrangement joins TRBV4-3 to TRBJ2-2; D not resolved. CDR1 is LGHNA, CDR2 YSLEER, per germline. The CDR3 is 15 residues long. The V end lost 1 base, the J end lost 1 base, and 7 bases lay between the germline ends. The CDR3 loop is CASSQVRGNTGELFF. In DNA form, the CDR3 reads TGCGCCAGCAGCCAAGTAAGAGGGAACACCGGGGAGCTGTTTTTT.

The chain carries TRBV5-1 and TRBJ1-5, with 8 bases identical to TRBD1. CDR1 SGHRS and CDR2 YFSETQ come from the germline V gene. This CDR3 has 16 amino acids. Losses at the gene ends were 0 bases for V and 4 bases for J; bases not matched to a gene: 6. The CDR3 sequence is CASSLAGGSLNQPQHF. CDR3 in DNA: TGCGCCAGCAGCTTGGCAGGGGGCTCCCTTAATCAGCCCCAGCATTTT.

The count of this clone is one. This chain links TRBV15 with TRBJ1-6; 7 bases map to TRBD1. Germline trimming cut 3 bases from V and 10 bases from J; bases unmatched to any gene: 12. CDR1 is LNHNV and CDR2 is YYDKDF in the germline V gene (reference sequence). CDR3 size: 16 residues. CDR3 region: CATSRSPGQPSSPLHF. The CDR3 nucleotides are TGTGCCACCAGCAGGAGTCCGGGACAGCCTTCATCACCCCTCCACTTT.

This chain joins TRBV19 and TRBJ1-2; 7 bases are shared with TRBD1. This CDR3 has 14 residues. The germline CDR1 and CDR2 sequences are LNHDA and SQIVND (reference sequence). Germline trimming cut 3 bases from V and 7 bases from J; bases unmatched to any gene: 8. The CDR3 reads CASSIPGQGVGYTF. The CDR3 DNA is TGTGCCAGTAGTATCCCCGGCCAGGGGGTTGGCTACACCTTC. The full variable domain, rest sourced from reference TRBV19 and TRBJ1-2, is DGGITQSPKYLFRKEGQNVTLSCEQNLNHDAMYWYRQDPGQGLRLIYYSQIVNDFQKGDIAEGYSVSREKKESFPLTVTSAQKNPTAFYLCASSIPGQGVGYTFGSGTRLTVV.

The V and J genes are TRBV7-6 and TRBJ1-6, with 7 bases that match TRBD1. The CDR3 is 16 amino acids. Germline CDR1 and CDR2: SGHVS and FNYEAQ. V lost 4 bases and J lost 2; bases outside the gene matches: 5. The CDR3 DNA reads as TGTGCCAGCAGCTATACAGGGGAAACCTATAATTCACCCCTCCACTTT. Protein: CASSYTGETYNSPLHF.

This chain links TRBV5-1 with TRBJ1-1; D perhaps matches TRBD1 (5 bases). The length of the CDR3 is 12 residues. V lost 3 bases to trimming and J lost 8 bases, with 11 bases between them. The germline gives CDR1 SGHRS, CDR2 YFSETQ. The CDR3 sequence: CASSSTAQEAFF. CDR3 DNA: TGCGCCAGCAGCTCGACAGCTCAGGAAGCTTTCTTT.

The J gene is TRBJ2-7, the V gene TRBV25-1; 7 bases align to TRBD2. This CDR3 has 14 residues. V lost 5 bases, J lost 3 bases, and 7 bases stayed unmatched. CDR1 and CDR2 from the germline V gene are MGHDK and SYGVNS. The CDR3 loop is CASSWGGANYEQYF. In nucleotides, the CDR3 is TGTGCCAGCAGTTGGGGAGGGGCGAACTACGAGCAGTACTTC.

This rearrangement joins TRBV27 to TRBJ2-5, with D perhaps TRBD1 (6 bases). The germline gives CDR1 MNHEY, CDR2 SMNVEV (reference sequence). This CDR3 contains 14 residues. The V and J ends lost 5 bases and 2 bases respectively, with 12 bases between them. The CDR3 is CASSRGRGQETQYF. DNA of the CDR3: TGTGCCAGCAGTCGGGGCAGGGGTCAAGAGACCCAGTACTTC.

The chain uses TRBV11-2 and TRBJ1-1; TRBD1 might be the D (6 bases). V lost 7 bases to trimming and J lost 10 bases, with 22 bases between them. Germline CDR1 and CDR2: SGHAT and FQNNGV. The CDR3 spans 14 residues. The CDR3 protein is CASTIQMGASPAFF. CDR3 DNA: TGTGCCAGCACCATTCAAATGGGGGCGAGTCCAGCTTTCTTT.

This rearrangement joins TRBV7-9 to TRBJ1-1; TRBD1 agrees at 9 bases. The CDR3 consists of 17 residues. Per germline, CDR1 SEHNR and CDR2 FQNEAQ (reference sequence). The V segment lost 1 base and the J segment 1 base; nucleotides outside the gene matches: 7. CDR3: CASSLGGTGYPNTEAFF. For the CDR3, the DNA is TGTGCCAGCAGCTTAGGTGGGACAGGGTACCCGAACACTGAAGCTTTCTTT.

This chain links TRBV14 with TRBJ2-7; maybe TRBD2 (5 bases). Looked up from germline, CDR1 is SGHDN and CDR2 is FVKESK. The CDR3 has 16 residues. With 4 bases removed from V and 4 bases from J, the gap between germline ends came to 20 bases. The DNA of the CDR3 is TGTGCCAGCAGCCCTTCTATGAGAGGGCATCCTTACGAGCAGTACTTC. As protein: CASSPSMRGHPYEQYF. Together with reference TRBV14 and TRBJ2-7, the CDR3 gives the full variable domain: EAGVTQFPSHSVIEKGQTVTLRCDPISGHDNLYWYRRVMGKEIKFLLHFVKESKQDESGMPNNRFLAERTGGTYSTLKVQPAELEDSGVYFCASSPSMRGHPYEQYFGPGTRLTVT.

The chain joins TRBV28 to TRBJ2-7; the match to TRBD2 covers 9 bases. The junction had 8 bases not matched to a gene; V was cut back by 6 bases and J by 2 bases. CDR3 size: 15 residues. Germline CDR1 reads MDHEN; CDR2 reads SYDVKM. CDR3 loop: CASRGWASGTYEQYF. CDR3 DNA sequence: TGTGCCAGCAGAGGGTGGGCTAGCGGGACCTACGAGCAGTACTTC.

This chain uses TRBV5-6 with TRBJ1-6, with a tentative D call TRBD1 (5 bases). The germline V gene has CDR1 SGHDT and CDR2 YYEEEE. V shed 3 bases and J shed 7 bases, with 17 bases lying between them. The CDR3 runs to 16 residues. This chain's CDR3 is CASSSWGLRSNSPLHF. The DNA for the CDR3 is TGTGCCAGCAGCTCGTGGGGACTCAGGAGCAATTCACCCCTCCACTTT.

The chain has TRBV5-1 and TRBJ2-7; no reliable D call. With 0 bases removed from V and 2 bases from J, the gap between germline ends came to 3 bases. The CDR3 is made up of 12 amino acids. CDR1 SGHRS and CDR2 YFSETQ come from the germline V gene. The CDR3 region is CASSLGTYEQYF. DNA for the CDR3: TGCGCCAGCAGCTTGGGTACCTACGAGCAGTACTTC.

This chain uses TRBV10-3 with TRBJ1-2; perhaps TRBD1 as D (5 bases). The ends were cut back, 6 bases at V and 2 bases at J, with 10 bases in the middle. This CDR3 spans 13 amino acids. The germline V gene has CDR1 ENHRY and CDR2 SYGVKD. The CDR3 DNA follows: TGTGCCATCAGCCAGACAGAAAACTATGGCTACACCTTC. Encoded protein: CAISQTENYGYTF.

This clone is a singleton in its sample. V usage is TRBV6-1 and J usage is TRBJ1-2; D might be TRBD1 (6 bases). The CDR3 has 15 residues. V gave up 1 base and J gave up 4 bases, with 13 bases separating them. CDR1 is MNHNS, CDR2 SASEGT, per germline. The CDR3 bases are TGTGCCAGCAGTGAAGGTGGGGGCGCGGGCTATGGCTACACCTTC. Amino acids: CASSEGGGAGYGYTF.

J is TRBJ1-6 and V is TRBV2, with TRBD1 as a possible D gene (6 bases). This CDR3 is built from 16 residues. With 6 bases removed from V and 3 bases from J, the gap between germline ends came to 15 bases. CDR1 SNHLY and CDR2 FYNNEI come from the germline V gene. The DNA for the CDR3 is TGTGCCAGCAGAACAGGGAATAGTAACTATAATTCACCCCTCCACTTT. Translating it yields CASRTGNSNYNSPLHF.

The CDR3 DNA reads as TGTGCCAGCAGAACCAGGGACTACGCTAACTATGGCTACACCTTC. Translating gives CASRTRDYANYGYTF. V and J are TRBV2 and TRBJ1-2, with a weak D call TRBD1 (5 bases). V shed 6 bases and J shed 0 bases, with 14 bases lying between them. This CDR3 region has 15 residues. Germline CDR1 and CDR2: SNHLY and FYNNEI.

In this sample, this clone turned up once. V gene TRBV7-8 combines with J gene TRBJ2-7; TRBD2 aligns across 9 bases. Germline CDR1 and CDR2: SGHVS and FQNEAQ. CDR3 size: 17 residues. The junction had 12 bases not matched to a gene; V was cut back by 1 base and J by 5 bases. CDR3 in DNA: TGTGCCAGCAGCTTAGAAGGTGGATTAGCGGGAGCTGACGAGCAGTACTTC. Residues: CASSLEGGLAGADEQYF.